This entry describes one T cell receptor beta chain. Trimming pared 3 bases from V and 15 bases from J, leaving 11 bases between. The length of the CDR3 is 11 residues. In germline, CDR1 is MDHEN, CDR2 SYDVKM. The data belong to a study of blood T cell repertoires in COVID-19. Study details: The origin of the acute and convalescent COVID-19 samples was the United States, Italy and Spain. Sources were T cells, B-cell-depleted T cells, or PBMCs; the material itself was cDNA or gDNA.

In the authors' methods: Reference gene primers were amplified, and this amplification served to estimate nucleated cell counts. TCRdb keeps only in-frame clones here, not all; method: immunoSEQ multiplex PCR. V, J and clone size are those of that table, while D and trimming were read from the DNA. The table includes about 150,000 clones, 86% detected once. This TCR was sampled from a man in his fifties or sixties with active or convalescent COVID-19. The specimen was peripheral blood. V usage is TRBV28 and J usage is TRBJ1-4; D is unresolved. CDR3 DNA: TGTGCCAGCAGTTTCTTTCAAGACTTGTTTTTT. This translates into CASSFFQDLFF.